This T cell receptor (beta chain) was captured in a study of human T cells and chemical hapten exposure. For the study at large: Across samples, TCR yields varied, mostly owing to small differences in pooled library volumes.

Stated time point: pre-sensitization, week 0. Treatment specified: therapeutic diphenylcyclopropenone sensitization with weekly scalp DPC. TCRdb redid the calling of the RACE reads with MiXCR, one entry per CDR3 protein. Of a few hundred thousand distinct CDR3 sequences listed, around 5.5% are singletons. This clonotype has at least ten counts. CDR3 length: 14 residues. The germline gives CDR1 DFQATT, CDR2 SNEGSKA (reference sequence). V lost 5 bases, J lost 6 bases, and 6 bases stayed unmatched. J is TRBJ1-5 and V is TRBV20-1, with 11 nucleotides matching TRBD1. The sequencing here drew on whole blood, taken in connection with sensitization to the hapten diphenylcyclopropenone (DPC). The TCR was taken from a woman under 30 with alopecia areata. Some clones in this sample may be carry-over from other donors' samples. The chain's CDR3 is CSARGQGDAQPQHF. The CDR3 DNA reads TGCAGTGCTCGGGGACAGGGGGACGCTCAGCCCCAGCATTTT.